The TCR beta chain described here comes from a study of PD-1 blockade in classical Hodgkin lymphoma (dated by TCRdb to 2019 to 2021). Context from the whole study: Nivolumab dosing was 3 mg/kg intravenously every 2 weeks, continuing until either disease progression or unacceptable toxicity. To define a peripheral blood immune signature of response to PD-1 blockade in classical Hodgkin lymphoma, the study combined TCR beta sequencing with CyTOF. General findings and caveats noted by the study authors: The study was restricted to a single clinical trial cohort, and the causes of repertoire differences, possibly disease activity or prior therapy, were left undefined. Diversity was lower in patients who began nivolumab less than 1 year after ASCT, so these patients were left out of later analyses to avoid confounding by immune reconstitution. Baseline TCR diversity was reported to be lower in newly diagnosed patients than in healthy donors, and even lower in relapsed/refractory patients. By C4D1, a significant rise was seen in CD4+ TCR diversity but not in CD8+ TCR diversity (p=0.0027 vs p=0.16), and the rise was most apparent among complete responders (p=0.02). Trial patients achieving complete response had baseline diversity similar to newly diagnosed patients, whereas partial responders and progressors had significantly lower diversity.

A remark on this clone: Its cognate antigen has yet to be identified. No quality values exist for individual bases; no much larger clone is one base distant.

According to the study, the label for this sample's time point signals: cycle 4 day 1 (C4D1), after more than 5 weeks of nivolumab. Every trial patient had relapsed after autologous stem cell transplantation, and cohorts A, B and C differed in prior brentuximab vedotin exposure. A total of 56 patients with relapsed/refractory classical Hodgkin lymphoma made up the trial cohort, and each patient's best overall response was complete response, partial response or progressive disease. Trial patients were treated with single-agent nivolumab in the multi-cohort phase II CheckMate 205 trial. An independent review committee assessed best overall response by applying the 2007 International Working Group response criteria. PBMCs from the trial were collected at three points: immediately before nivolumab initiation (C1D1), and during therapy at cycle 2 day 1 and cycle 4 day 1. Peripheral blood was collected in 8 mL Vacutainer Cell Preparation Tubes, from which PBMCs were isolated by centrifugation and then cryopreserved.

The Qiagen DNeasy kit was used to extract genomic DNA from unsorted PBMCs and from the negatively selected CD4+ and CD8+ fractions. Using primers that anneal to V and J segments, immunoSEQ multiplex PCR amplified the TCR beta CDR3 regions. A synthetic immune receptor repertoire was used to minimize amplification bias, and any remaining bias was removed computationally after sequencing. As for the authors' bioinformatics: Custom Python scripts were used to quantify repertoire diversity as the Shannon entropy index. Unsorted, CD4+ and CD8+ repertoires were analyzed separately, except for combined analyses in which CD4+ and CD8+ sequences were merged in silico. A clone was considered expanded if an increase in frequency of at least 2-fold after treatment relative to C1D1 was found, and a pseudocount of 0.5 was applied to clones undetected at baseline. Clones with 0 or 1 copy at C1D1 were defined as singleton clones, while clones with 2 or more copies were defined as non-singleton clones. By matching protein sequences in sorted samples from the same patient, clones expanded in unsorted samples were annotated as CD4+, CD8+ or unknown. Wilcoxon tests on paired samples were used to test changes in diversity from C1D1 to C4D1. The table comes from immuneACCESS by way of TCRdb, which keeps in-frame sequences with V and J called. Part of the clones is missing from these tables; in studies checked, under half for an unresolved V gene and the rest for unknown reasons. Clonal size and the V and J genes are those of that table, whereas D and trimming came from the DNA. This sample holds 90,000 to 110,000 clones; more than 70% were observed only once. The ten most abundant clones make up under 20% of the sample.

Inclusive of the bounding cysteine and phenylalanine, the CDR3 is 11 residues long. The kept DNA is CDR3 alone, 33 bases in frame from the first base. The chain joins TRBV21-1 to TRBJ1-1. TRBV21-1 is labeled a pseudogene. The sequencing used peripheral blood mononuclear cells (PBMCs), collected before the fourth cycle of nivolumab. This receptor was obtained from a human donor with classical Hodgkin lymphoma. CDR3 protein: CASSKVKEAFF. The nucleotide sequence reads TGTGCCAGCAGCAAGGTAAAGGAGGCTTTCTTT.